The TCR beta chain described here comes from a study of blood T cell repertoires in COVID-19. Study context: Specimens from acute and convalescent COVID-19 originated in the United States, Italy and Spain.

The method was immunoSEQ multiplex PCR; TCRdb's version includes in-frame clones alone and lacks a portion of them. This sample has about 380,000 clones, with roughly 80% found just once. This CDR3 comprises 15 residues. The trim removed 1 base at V and 5 bases at J, leaving 7 bases unmatched. Germline lookup yields CDR1 MGHRA and CDR2 YSYEKL. This sequence was found in a human donor with acute or convalescent COVID-19. The donor label of this sample is uncertain. This chain links TRBV4-1 with TRBJ2-7; 8 bases map to TRBD1. Sequencing was carried out using peripheral blood. CDR3 nucleotides: TGCGCCAGCAGCCAAGCAACAGGGGGGTGGGACGAGCAGTACTTC. This translates into CASSQATGGWDEQYF.